This TCR beta chain was sequenced in a study of monozygotic twins with inflammatory bowel disease. General study findings and limits: With inverse Simpson as the measure, TCRbeta diversity was lower in IBD patients than in healthy co-twins.

Each UMI, carrying a 6-nucleotide sample barcode, came from template switching. Researchers put TCRalpha and TCRbeta cDNA through two nested PCRs lasting around 15 and 10 cycles. Reprocessing the 5' RACE reads, TCRdb reports a single entry for every CDR3 protein and omits DNA. The repertoire table contains around 150,000 distinct CDR3 sequences. Of note for this clonotype: The antigen is unknown.

Per donor there was one draw, yielding a blood sample of over 2 ml. This CDR3 is 13 amino acids long. Per the germline V gene, CDR1 is SGHDN and CDR2 is FVKESK. The TCR comes from a human donor with ulcerative colitis or Crohn's disease, or a healthy co-twin of an affected twin (not recorded which). This sequence joins TRBV14 and TRBJ1-5; TCRdb calls TRBD1, which cannot be checked without DNA. The sequenced material came from blood. The CDR3: CASSQARVGPQHF.